A single sample is the source of the 26 T cell receptor beta chains below, sequenced in a study of Tregs in tolerant kidney transplant recipients. TCRdb keeps only in-frame clones here, not all; method: immunoSEQ multiplex PCR. The repertoire holds just under 65,000 clones, with 95% to 98% as singletons. The sequenced sample was Tregs from blood, obtained before the transplant. Receptors were obtained from a human donor who received a combined kidney and bone marrow transplant.

The chain employs TRBV5-4 and TRBJ1-2; D unclear. Trimming took 0 bases from V and 2 from J, leaving 14 bases between them. CDR3 size: 16 residues. Germline V gene lookup returns CDR1 SGHNT and CDR2 YYREEE (reference sequence). CDR3 residues: CASSLDAGRRNYGYTF. The DNA of the CDR3 is TGTGCCAGCAGCTTGGATGCAGGTCGTAGAAACTATGGCTACACCTTC.

V is TRBV19 and J is TRBJ2-4, with 7 bases that match TRBD1. This CDR3 contains 11 residues. Losses at the gene ends were 6 bases for V and 13 bases for J; bases not matched to a gene: 6. Germline values: CDR1 LNHDA, CDR2 SQIVND (reference sequence). The CDR3 DNA is TGTGCCAGTAGAGTGGGGACAGTCCAGTACTTC. It is translated as CASRVGTVQYF.

The rearrangement joins TRBV5-1 to TRBJ2-7, with TRBD2 identical over 8 bases. Germline CDR1 reads SGHRS; CDR2 reads YFSETQ. The CDR3 is 14 amino acids. V was pared by 2 bases and J by 3 bases, with 4 bases of the junction left unmatched. CDR3 residues: CASSLGGGYYEQYF. The CDR3 bases are TGCGCCAGCAGCTTAGGCGGGGGGTACTACGAGCAGTACTTC.

This clone occurred once. The chain couples TRBV9 to TRBJ2-5; 11 nucleotides line up with TRBD2. V was clipped by 0 bases and J by 0 bases; unmatched bases: 4. From germline, CDR1 is SGDLS and CDR2 YYNGEE. The CDR3 is 17 amino acids. The CDR3 nucleotides read TGTGCCAGCAGCGTAGGGGGGACTAGCGGTTACCAAGAGACCCAGTACTTC. The encoded protein is CASSVGGTSGYQETQYF. Full variable domain (remainder filled in from reference TRBV9 and TRBJ2-5): DSGVTQTPKHLITATGQRVTLRCSPRSGDLSVYWYQQSLDQGLQFLIQYYNGEERAKGNILERFSAQQFPDLHSELNLSSLELGDSALYFCASSVGGTSGYQETQYFGPGTRLLVL.

The CDR3 nucleotides read TGTGCCAGCAGCGGACATAGCGGGGGCCCCACCCGGCCGGGCTACGAGCAGTACTTC. This gives the protein CASSGHSGGPTRPGYEQYF. The V gene is TRBV7-9, the J gene TRBJ2-7, with 9 nucleotides matching TRBD2. This CDR3 region has 19 residues. Trimming removed 5 bases from V and 3 bases from J; junction bases left unmatched: 20. Germline values: CDR1 SEHNR, CDR2 FQNEAQ (reference sequence).

V usage is TRBV5-1 and J usage is TRBJ2-7; maybe TRBD1 (5 bases). The V gene's germline CDR1 is SGHRS and CDR2 YFSETQ. This CDR3 contains 15 residues. V was pared by 4 bases and J by 4 bases, with 18 bases between. CDR3: CASSLLGLGSYEQYF. The CDR3 DNA is TGCGCCAGCAGCCTCCTGGGGCTAGGGTCTTACGAGCAGTACTTC.

The chain has TRBV10-3 and TRBJ2-3; the D gene is possibly TRBD2 (7 bases). Trimming shortened V by 3 bases and J by 3 bases, and 13 bases separated the two germline ends. Germline lookup yields CDR1 ENHRY and CDR2 SYGVKD. This CDR3 is built from 15 residues. The CDR3 bases are TGTGCCATCAGTGAATATCGGGGGGCAACAGATACGCAGTATTTT. This gives the protein CAISEYRGATDTQYF.

The chain has TRBV4-2 and TRBJ2-3; possible D gene TRBD2, 5 bases. This CDR3 contains 15 residues. CDR1 is LGHNA, CDR2 YNFKEQ, per germline. V was clipped by 1 base and J by 4 bases, with 12 bases between them. CDR3 in DNA: TGTGCCAGCAGCCAAGTTAACGGGAACTCAGATACGCAGTATTTT. Amino acids: CASSQVNGNSDTQYF.

This chain connects TRBV18 to TRBJ2-5, with TRBD1 as a possible D gene (6 bases). This CDR3 region has 21 residues. CDR1 KGHSH and CDR2 LQKENI come from the germline V gene. Trimming took 1 base from V and 3 from J, leaving 30 bases between them. The CDR3 DNA reads as TGTGCCAGCTCACCACGCCCAGGGGCGAGGTTGCTGATACCCGGTGAAGAGACCCAGTACTTC. The encoded protein is CASSPRPGARLLIPGEETQYF.

The chain uses TRBV19 and TRBJ1-1; 7 positions agree with TRBD1. Germline V gene lookup returns CDR1 LNHDA and CDR2 SQIVND (reference sequence). Trimming cost V 6 bases and J 0 bases; bases outside gene matches: 10. The CDR3 is 16 residues long. CDR3 sequence: CASRLEDRSMNTEAFF. The CDR3 DNA reads TGTGCCAGTAGATTGGAGGACAGGAGTATGAACACTGAAGCTTTCTTT.

This rearrangement joins TRBV29-1 to TRBJ2-1, with D perhaps matching TRBD1 (5 bases). This CDR3 is built from 11 residues. V lost 7 bases to trimming and J lost 12 bases, with 16 bases between them. Germline loops: CDR1 SQVTM, CDR2 ANQGSEA. CDR3 nucleotide sequence: TGCAGCGCCCAGGGCCGGCGAAGGCAGTTCTTC. It is translated as CSAQGRRRQFF.

The chain links TRBV5-1 to TRBJ2-2; the match to TRBD2 covers 8 bases. The length of the CDR3 is 19 residues. The V segment lost 3 bases and the J segment 0 bases; nucleotides outside the gene matches: 13. Germline V gene data show CDR1 as SGHRS and CDR2 as YFSETQ. The CDR3 here is CASSSRTGPGGANTGELFF. CDR3 nucleotide sequence: TGCGCCAGCAGCTCAAGAACGGGACCCGGGGGGGCGAACACCGGGGAGCTGTTTTTT.

The rearrangement joins TRBV5-1 to TRBJ1-2; D possibly corresponds to TRBD1 (6 bases). V lost 4 bases, J lost 1 base, and 8 bases lay in between. Germline V CDR1 and CDR2: SGHRS, YFSETQ. This CDR3 has 13 amino acids. For the CDR3, the DNA is TGCGCCAGCAGCCCAGGGGTTAACTATGGCTACACCTTC. Translated, it gives CASSPGVNYGYTF.

This clone was found once. The CDR3 DNA is TGTGCCATCAGTGAGTTCCCCCAGGGCCCCTATGGCTACACCTTC. Amino acid sequence: CAISEFPQGPYGYTF. V gene TRBV10-3 combines with J gene TRBJ1-2, with D perhaps matching TRBD1 (5 bases). The CDR3 has 15 amino acids. Germline CDR1 and CDR2: ENHRY and SYGVKD. V was clipped by 1 base and J by 4 bases, with 13 bases between them.

The rearrangement joins TRBV29-1 to TRBJ1-5; D is unresolved. Trimming removed 5 bases from V and 4 bases from J, with 3 bases in between. CDR3 size: 10 residues. Germline V gene data show CDR1 as SQVTM and CDR2 as ANQGSEA. The CDR3 is CSVRNQPQHF. In nucleotides, the CDR3 is TGCAGCGTTCGTAATCAGCCCCAGCATTTT.

V gene TRBV4-2 combines with J gene TRBJ2-7; D is unresolved. The germline V gene encodes CDR1 LGHNA and CDR2 YNFKEQ. The CDR3 covers 14 residues. Deletions cut 4 bases from V and 0 bases from J, with 10 bases between. The CDR3 sequence is CASSPVRVSYEQYF. The CDR3 region has the DNA TGTGCCAGCAGCCCTGTTCGGGTCTCCTACGAGCAGTACTTC.

The rearrangement links TRBV5-4 to TRBJ2-7, with 8 bases aligning to TRBD2. The CDR3 sequence is 15 residues long. Germline CDR1 reads SGHNT; CDR2 reads YYREEE (reference sequence). V shed 2 bases and J 4 bases; nucleotides not matched to a gene: 8. The CDR3 sequence: CASSLTSGEPYEQYF. The CDR3 DNA reads as TGTGCCAGCAGCTTAACTAGCGGTGAACCTTACGAGCAGTACTTC.

The rearrangement links TRBV7-2 to TRBJ1-1; TRBD1 matches at 10 bases. V dropped 6 bases and J dropped 7; count of bases not matched to a gene: 8. This CDR3 is 14 amino acids long. Germline CDR1 and CDR2: SGHTA and FQGNSA. DNA of the CDR3: TGTGCCAGCAGTTTCGACAGGGGGCCGGGTGAAGCTTTCTTT. Translating gives CASSFDRGPGEAFF.

The chain is built from TRBV5-1 and TRBJ1-2; TRBD1 aligns across 8 bases. The CDR3 has 13 residues. Germline V gives CDR1 SGHRS, CDR2 YFSETQ. Trimming took 4 bases from V and 8 from J; bases not matched to a gene: 7. CDR3 region: CASSALRQGGYTF. The CDR3 DNA is TGCGCCAGCAGCGCCCTAAGACAGGGGGGCTACACCTTC.

The V gene is TRBV7-9, the J gene TRBJ2-1, with D possibly being TRBD1 (6 bases). The CDR3 covers 15 residues. V was clipped by 5 bases and J by 9 bases, with 20 bases between them. Germline assignment: CDR1 SEHNR and CDR2 FQNEAQ (reference sequence). This CDR3 is CASSQGQSVSIEQFF. For the CDR3, the DNA is TGTGCCAGCAGCCAGGGACAATCGGTATCGATTGAGCAGTTCTTC.

V and J are TRBV6-6 and TRBJ2-3; D is possibly TRBD2 (6 bases). This CDR3 is built from 16 residues. Between the trimmed V and J ends, which lost 2 bases and 0 bases, there was a span of 12 bases. Looked up from germline, CDR1 is MNHNY and CDR2 is SVGAGI (reference sequence). CDR3 amino acids: CASSYGSGASTDTQYF. In DNA, the CDR3 is TGTGCCAGCAGTTACGGTAGCGGAGCTAGCACAGATACGCAGTATTTT.

The chain couples TRBV30 to TRBJ1-6; TRBD1 might be the D (5 bases). V lost 3 bases and J lost 7, with 10 bases in between. The CDR3 runs to 13 residues. Germline-derived CDR1 and CDR2 are GTSNPN and SVGIG (reference sequence). CDR3 DNA: TGTGCCTGGAGGGACTACAGGAATTCACCCCTCCACTTT. It is translated as CAWRDYRNSPLHF.

The chain has TRBV7-2 and TRBJ1-2; TRBD1 matches at 10 bases. V gave up 1 base and J gave up 5 bases; unmatched junction bases: 7. This CDR3 region has 16 residues. The germline V gene encodes CDR1 SGHTA and CDR2 FQGNSA. Here the CDR3 DNA reads TGTGCCAGCAGCTTAGATAAATGGACAGGGGGGTATGGCTACACCTTC. Protein product: CASSLDKWTGGYGYTF.

V usage is TRBV5-4 and J usage is TRBJ1-2, with TRBD1 identical over 8 bases. This CDR3 region has 15 residues. Germline CDR1 is SGHNT and CDR2 is YYREEE (reference sequence). Trimming took 0 bases from V and 8 from J; bases not matched to a gene: 9. The CDR3 sequence is CASSLAAAGGQGYTF. CDR3 in DNA: TGTGCCAGCAGCTTGGCAGCTGCAGGGGGCCAGGGCTACACCTTC.

The CDR3 DNA sequence: TGCGCCAGCAGCCAAGATAATACTAGAGGCTCCTACAATGAGCAGTTCTTC. Translation gives CASSQDNTRGSYNEQFF. V gene TRBV4-1 combines with J gene TRBJ2-1; possible D gene TRBD2, 5 bases. This CDR3 has 17 residues. The V gene lost 0 bases and the J gene lost 0 bases, with 12 bases spanning the gap. Germline V gene data show CDR1 as MGHRA and CDR2 as YSYEKL.

V and J are TRBV6-1 and TRBJ1-2; perhaps TRBD1 as D (6 bases). The CDR3 sequence is 18 residues long. Trimming shortened V by 2 bases and J by 7 bases, and 26 bases separated the two germline ends. From germline, CDR1 is MNHNS and CDR2 SASEGT. The CDR3 loop reads CASSETRVGAVLRIGYTF. CDR3 DNA: TGTGCCAGCAGTGAAACTCGGGTGGGGGCAGTCCTTAGGATTGGCTACACCTTC.